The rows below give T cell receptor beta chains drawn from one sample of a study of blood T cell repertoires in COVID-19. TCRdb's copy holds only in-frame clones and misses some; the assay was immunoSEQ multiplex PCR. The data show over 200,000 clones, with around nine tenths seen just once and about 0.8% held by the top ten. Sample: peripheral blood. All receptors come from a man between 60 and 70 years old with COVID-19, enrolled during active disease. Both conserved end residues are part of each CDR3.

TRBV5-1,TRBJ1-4,CASSGQGALNEKLFF
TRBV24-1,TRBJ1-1,CATSDLIRDRGTEAFF
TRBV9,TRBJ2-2,CASSAYVTVSGNSGELFF
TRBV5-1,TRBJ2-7,CASSGSAVGSYEQYF
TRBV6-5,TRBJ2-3,CASRDGTGMTDTQYF
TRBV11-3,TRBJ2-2,CASSFGTSGSSGELFF
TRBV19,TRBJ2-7,CASSSGTGSYEQYF
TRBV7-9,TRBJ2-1,CASSSRGASYNEQFF
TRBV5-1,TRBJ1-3,CASSVGQSSGNTIYF
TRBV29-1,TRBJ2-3,CSARLALSTDTQYF
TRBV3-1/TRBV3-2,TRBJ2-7,CASSRQGAPYEQYF
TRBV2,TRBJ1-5,CASEDREGQPQHF
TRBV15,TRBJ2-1,CATTEGGSSYNEQFF
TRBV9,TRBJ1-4,CASSVDREGEKLFF
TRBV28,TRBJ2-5,CASHSPGQGSEETQYF
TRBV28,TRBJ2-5,CASSPLAGGKETQYF
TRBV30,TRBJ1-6,CAWTGTGLNSPLHF
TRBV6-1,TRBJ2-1,CASIQRDRSYNEQFF
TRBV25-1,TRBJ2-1,CASTPGRGSGIGEQFF
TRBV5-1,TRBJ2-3,CASSRDTSNTQYF
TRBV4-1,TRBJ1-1,CASSQGRVGGNTEAFF
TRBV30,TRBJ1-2,CAWSTGTGDGYTF
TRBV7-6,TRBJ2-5,CASSLGWTGDGSQETQYF